This TCR beta chain was recovered during a study of blood T cell repertoires in COVID-19. Study as a whole: Acute and convalescent COVID-19 samples came from the United States, Italy and Spain. T cells, B-cell-depleted T cells, or PBMCs supplied cDNA or gDNA.

Libraries were prepared by immunoSEQ multiplex PCR; TCRdb keeps only in-frame clonotypes and omits some of them. The repertoire includes over 150,000 clones, less than 80% of them detected once, and roughly 20% sits in the top ten. This CDR3 region has 15 residues. V dropped 4 bases and J dropped 1; count of bases not matched to a gene: 6. Looked up from germline, CDR1 is SGHAT and CDR2 is FQDESV (reference sequence). The sample was PBMCs or T cells enriched from blood (not recorded which). The receptor comes from a woman between 65 and 79 years old in a cohort exposed to, infected with or recovered from COVID-19 (not recorded which). This chain joins TRBV11-1 and TRBJ1-1; 7 bases are shared with TRBD1. The CDR3 coding sequence is TGTGCCAGCAGCTGGACCGGGACAGCGAACACTGAAGCTTTCTTT. Its protein is CASSWTGTANTEAFF.